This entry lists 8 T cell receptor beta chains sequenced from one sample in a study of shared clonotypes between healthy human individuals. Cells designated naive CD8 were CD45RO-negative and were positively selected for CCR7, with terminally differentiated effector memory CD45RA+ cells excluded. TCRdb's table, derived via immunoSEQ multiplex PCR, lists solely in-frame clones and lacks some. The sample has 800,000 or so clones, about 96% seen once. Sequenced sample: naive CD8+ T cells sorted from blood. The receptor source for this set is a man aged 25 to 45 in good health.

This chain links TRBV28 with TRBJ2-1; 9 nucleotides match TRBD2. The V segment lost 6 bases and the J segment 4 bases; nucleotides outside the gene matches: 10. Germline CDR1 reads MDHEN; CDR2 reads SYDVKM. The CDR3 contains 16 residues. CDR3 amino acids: CASSPASGKSYNEQFF. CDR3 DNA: TGTGCCAGCAGCCCTGCTAGCGGGAAAAGTTACAATGAGCAGTTCTTC.

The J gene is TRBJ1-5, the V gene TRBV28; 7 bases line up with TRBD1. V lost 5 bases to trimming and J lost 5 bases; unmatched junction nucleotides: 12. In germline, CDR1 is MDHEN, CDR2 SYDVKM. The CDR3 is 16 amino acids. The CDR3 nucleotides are TGTGCCAGCAGTCCTCAGTCAGGGGGGTTTCATCAGCCCCAGCATTTT. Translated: CASSPQSGGFHQPQHF.

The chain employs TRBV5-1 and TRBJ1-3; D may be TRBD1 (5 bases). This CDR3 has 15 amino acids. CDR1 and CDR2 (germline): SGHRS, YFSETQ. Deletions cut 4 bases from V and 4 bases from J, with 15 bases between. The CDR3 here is CASSLGETRGNTIYF. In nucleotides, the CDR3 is TGCGCCAGCAGCCTGGGGGAGACACGAGGAAACACCATATATTTT.

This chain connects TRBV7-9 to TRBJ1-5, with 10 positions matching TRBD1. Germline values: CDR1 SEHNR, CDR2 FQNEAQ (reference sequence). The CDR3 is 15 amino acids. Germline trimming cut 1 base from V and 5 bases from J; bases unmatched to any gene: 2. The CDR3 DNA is TGTGCCAGCAGCTTAGGGACAGGGGGGGATCAGCCCCAGCATTTT. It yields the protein CASSLGTGGDQPQHF. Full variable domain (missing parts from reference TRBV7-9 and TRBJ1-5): DTGVSQNPRHKITKRGQNVTFRCDPISEHNRLYWYRQTLGQGPEFLTYFQNEAQLEKSRLLSDRFSAERPKGSFSTLEIQRTEQGDSAMYLCASSLGTGGDQPQHFGDGTRLSIL.

CDR3 sequence: CASSEISQYSNYGYTF. In nucleotides, the CDR3 is TGTGCCAGCAGTGAAATCTCCCAGTATTCTAACTATGGCTACACCTTC. The gene calls are TRBV2 and TRBJ1-2; unclear D gene. Per germline, CDR1 SNHLY and CDR2 FYNNEI. V was trimmed by 2 bases and J by 0 bases, leaving 13 bases between them. The CDR3 extends over 16 amino acids.

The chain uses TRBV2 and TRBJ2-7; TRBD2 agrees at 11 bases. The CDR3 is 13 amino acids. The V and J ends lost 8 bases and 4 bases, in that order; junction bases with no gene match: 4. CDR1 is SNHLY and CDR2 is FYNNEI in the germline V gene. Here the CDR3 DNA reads TGTGCCAGCGGGGGACTAGCGGCTTACGAGCAGTACTTC. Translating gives CASGGLAAYEQYF.

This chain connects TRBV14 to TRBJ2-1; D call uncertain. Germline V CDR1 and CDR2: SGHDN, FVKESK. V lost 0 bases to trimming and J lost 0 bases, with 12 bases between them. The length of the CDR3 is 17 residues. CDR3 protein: CASSQDRSESSYNEQFF. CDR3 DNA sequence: TGTGCCAGCAGCCAAGACCGGAGCGAGAGCTCCTACAATGAGCAGTTCTTC.

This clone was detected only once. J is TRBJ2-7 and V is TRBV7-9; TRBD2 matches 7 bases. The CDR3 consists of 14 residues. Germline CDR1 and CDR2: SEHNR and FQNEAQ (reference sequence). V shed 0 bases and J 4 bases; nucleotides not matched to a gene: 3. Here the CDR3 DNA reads TGTGCCAGCAGCTTAGCCAGCGGGAATTACGAGCAGTACTTC. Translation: CASSLASGNYEQYF. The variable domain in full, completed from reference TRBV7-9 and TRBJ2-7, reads DTGVSQNPRHKITKRGQNVTFRCDPISEHNRLYWYRQTLGQGPEFLTYFQNEAQLEKSRLLSDRFSAERPKGSFSTLEIQRTEQGDSAMYLCASSLASGNYEQYFGPGTRLTVT.